A single sample gave rise to the 17 T cell receptor beta chains below, sequenced in a study of cytomegalovirus exposure and HLA in healthy donors. The PCR used 60 Vbeta and 13 Jbeta primers. Some clones are missing from TCRdb's copy, which holds only in-frame ones; the method was immunoSEQ multiplex PCR. The sample carries 80,000 to 100,000 clones, 70% to 85% recorded once. The sample taken for sequencing was PBMCs. All receptors come from a human donor in good health.

This chain joins TRBV5-4 and TRBJ2-5; 7 bases map to TRBD2. CDR1 is SGHNT, CDR2 YYREEE, per germline (reference sequence). J gave up 1 base and V 4 bases, and 7 bases lay outside the gene matches. The CDR3 consists of 15 residues. The CDR3 nucleotides are TGTGCCAGCAGCCCGCGGCTAGCGGTCCAAGAGACCCAGTACTTC. Residues: CASSPRLAVQETQYF.

This chain uses TRBV14 with TRBJ1-1; TRBD1 is a possible D gene (6 bases). V dropped 0 bases and J dropped 7 bases, with 12 bases sitting between them. The length of the CDR3 is 14 residues. The germline gives CDR1 SGHDN, CDR2 FVKESK. The CDR3 coding sequence is TGTGCCAGCAGCCAAGAAACAGGGATCAGTGAAGCTTTCTTT. It encodes CASSQETGISEAFF.

This chain connects TRBV5-1 to TRBJ2-3; TRBD2 matches 12 bases. Unmatched junction bases numbered 12, after V lost 4 bases and J lost 3 bases. Germline V gene data show CDR1 as SGHRS and CDR2 as YFSETQ. CDR3 length: 18 amino acids. The CDR3 loop reads CASSSLAGGSRGTDTQYF. The CDR3 nucleotides are TGCGCCAGCAGCAGCCTAGCGGGAGGGTCTCGTGGTACAGATACGCAGTATTTT.

The sample holds one count of this clone. The CDR3 reads CSVEEQGSGANVLTF. CDR3 in DNA: TGCAGCGTTGAGGAACAGGGGTCCGGGGCCAACGTCCTGACTTTC. The V gene is TRBV29-1, the J gene TRBJ2-6; TRBD1 agrees at 7 bases. The CDR3 contains 15 residues. The germline V gene encodes CDR1 SQVTM and CDR2 ANQGSEA. With 3 bases clipped from V and 4 bases from J, the junction kept 6 bases outside the gene matches.

The chain uses TRBV9 and TRBJ2-2, with D hard to call. This CDR3 has 16 amino acids. V was cut by 2 bases and J by 1 base, with 12 bases left in between. Germline CDR1 reads SGDLS; CDR2 reads YYNGEE. This chain's CDR3 is CASSVPTLRNTGELFF. The DNA of the CDR3 is TGTGCCAGCAGCGTTCCCACCCTTAGGAACACCGGGGAGCTGTTTTTT.

The chain has TRBV27 and TRBJ1-2; 8 nucleotides line up with TRBD1. This CDR3 comprises 14 residues. The trim removed 5 bases at V and 3 bases at J, leaving 5 bases unmatched. In germline, CDR1 is MNHEY, CDR2 SMNVEV (reference sequence). This chain's CDR3 is CASSSRGRYYGYTF. Here the CDR3 DNA reads TGTGCCAGCAGTAGCAGGGGGCGTTACTATGGCTACACCTTC.

Comment on this clone: It is unclear where the CDR3 begins or ends on the DNA, so no DNA is shown, and the CDR3 is as TCRdb lists it. The chain carries TRBV27 and TRBJ1-6; the table's D call of TRBD1 was not tested on the DNA. From germline, CDR1 is MNHEY and CDR2 SMNVEV (reference sequence). The CDR3 adds up to 16 amino acids, both ends counted. This CDR3 reads CASSLFRARVDSPLHF.

The count of this clone is one. The chain combines TRBV28 with TRBJ2-7, with a tentative D call TRBD2 (6 bases). V lost 4 bases to trimming and J lost 3 bases, with 13 bases between them. The germline CDR1 and CDR2 sequences are MDHEN and SYDVKM. The length of the CDR3 is 14 residues. The CDR3 DNA is TGTGCCAGCAGTTCGCGGGACGCCTTCTACGAGCAGTACTTC. Translating gives CASSSRDAFYEQYF.

The chain is built from TRBV19 and TRBJ1-4, with D possibly matching TRBD1 (6 bases). The CDR3 contains 11 residues. V gave up 10 bases and J gave up 8 bases, with 11 bases separating them. Germline values: CDR1 LNHDA, CDR2 SQIVND (reference sequence). CDR3 amino acids: CATTGREKLFF. The CDR3 nucleotides are TGTGCCACCACAGGGCGCGAAAAACTGTTTTTT.

V usage is TRBV6-4 and J usage is TRBJ1-1; weak D call: TRBD1 (6 bases). Germline V gene lookup returns CDR1 MRHNA and CDR2 SNTAGT. Deletions cut 6 bases from V and 3 bases from J, with 14 bases between. The CDR3 contains 14 residues. CDR3 in DNA: TGTGCCAGCAGAAAGGGGGAGGGCTACACTGAAGCTTTCTTT. Protein sequence: CASRKGEGYTEAFF.

V gene TRBV6-5 combines with J gene TRBJ1-2; 11 positions agree with TRBD1. J lost 8 bases, V lost 4 bases, and 9 bases had no gene match. Germline-derived CDR1 and CDR2 are MNHEY and SVGAGI. The CDR3 runs to 15 residues. CDR3 sequence reads: CASSSPGQGVGGYTF. The DNA for the CDR3 is TGTGCCAGCAGTTCCCCGGGACAGGGGGTAGGAGGCTACACCTTC.

The chain links TRBV29-1 to TRBJ2-3, with TRBD2 matching over 8 bases. This CDR3 is 14 amino acids long. Germline CDR1 is SQVTM and CDR2 is ANQGSEA. V was pared by 2 bases and J by 4 bases, with 5 bases of the junction left unmatched. In DNA form, the CDR3 reads TGCAGCGTTGAAAGCGGGAGTTCGTCAGATACGCAGTATTTT. The encoded protein is CSVESGSSSDTQYF.

The chain carries TRBV6-1 and TRBJ1-5; D is unresolved. The V end lost 3 bases, the J end lost 0 bases, and 3 bases lay between the germline ends. The CDR3 covers 13 residues. From germline, CDR1 is MNHNS and CDR2 SASEGT. The chain's CDR3 is CASSDYSNQPQHF. CDR3 in DNA: TGTGCCAGCAGTGACTATAGCAATCAGCCCCAGCATTTT.

V usage is TRBV27 and J usage is TRBJ2-4, with 12 positions matching TRBD2. The length of the CDR3 is 19 residues. V shed 4 bases and J 0 bases; nucleotides not matched to a gene: 10. Germline V gives CDR1 MNHEY, CDR2 SMNVEV (reference sequence). The CDR3 is CASSSLGLAGLLAKNIQYF. In DNA form, the CDR3 reads TGTGCCAGCAGTTCCCTGGGACTAGCGGGTCTCCTAGCCAAAAACATTCAGTACTTC.

This clone was picked up a small number of times. The V call is TRBV6-6, the J call TRBJ1-6; D gene ambiguous. Trimming left V 9 bases short and J 4 bases short, with 7 bases between. Germline CDR1 and CDR2: MNHNY and SVGAGI (reference sequence). This CDR3 has 12 amino acids. The CDR3 bases are TGTGCCAGGCGTAGATATAATTCACCCCTCCACTTT. Its translation is CARRRYNSPLHF.

The rearrangement links TRBV7-9 to TRBJ1-2, with 7 bases matching TRBD1. From germline, CDR1 is SEHNR and CDR2 FQNEAQ (reference sequence). This CDR3 spans 13 amino acids. V shed 5 bases, J shed 4 bases, and the junction held 4 bases outside the gene matches. In DNA, the CDR3 is TGTGCCAGCAGCCCTGGACAGGTCTATGGCTACACCTTC. Translated: CASSPGQVYGYTF.

The CDR3: CASSDGSGTGSYEQYF. The CDR3 region has the DNA TGTGCCAGTAGTGATGGGTCCGGGACAGGCTCCTACGAGCAGTACTTC. The chain uses TRBV19 and TRBJ2-5; 8 bases are a match to TRBD1. Judging by the DNA end, TRBJ2-7 fits better; the J call may be wrong. The CDR3 totals 16 residues. Germline V gene lookup returns CDR1 LNHDA and CDR2 SQIVND (reference sequence).